A single sample gave rise to the 30 T cell receptor beta chains below, sequenced in a study of shared clonotypes between healthy human individuals. CD45RO-negative CD8 cells positively selected for CCR7 made up the naive population, which excluded terminally differentiated effector memory CD45RA+ cells. The method was immunoSEQ multiplex PCR; TCRdb's version includes in-frame clones alone and lacks a portion of them. The sample holds about 2 million clones; approximately 94% are singletons and the top ten take around 1.2%. Material: naive CD8+ T cells sorted from blood. These receptors all come from a man between 18 and 29 years old in good health.

The chain joins TRBV2 to TRBJ2-3; no clear D. The CDR3 consists of 18 residues. Germline V gives CDR1 SNHLY, CDR2 FYNNEI. Deletions cut 0 bases from V and 4 bases from J, with 20 bases between. CDR3 amino acids: CASSEAFGQAEWADTQYF. The CDR3 bases are TGTGCCAGCAGTGAAGCTTTTGGGCAGGCCGAATGGGCAGATACGCAGTATTTT. The entire variable domain, with the rest obtained from reference TRBV2 and TRBJ2-3, is as follows: EPEVTQTPSHQVTQMGQEVILRCVPISNHLYFYWYRQILGQKVEFLVSFYNNEISEKSEIFDDQFSVERPDGSNFTLKIRSTKLEDSAMYFCASSEAFGQAEWADTQYFGPGTRLTVL.

The chain recombines TRBV7-2 with TRBJ2-1; 7 bases fit TRBD1. The germline V gene has CDR1 SGHTA and CDR2 FQGNSA. V was pared by 3 bases and J by 2 bases, with 10 bases of the junction left unmatched. The CDR3 extends over 17 amino acids. The CDR3 region is CASSFYGQAGPYNEQFF. The CDR3 coding sequence is TGTGCCAGCAGCTTCTATGGACAGGCGGGTCCCTACAATGAGCAGTTCTTC.

Points on this clone: Other DNA sequences of this sample code for an identical CDR3. V is TRBV9 and J is TRBJ2-7; D is possibly TRBD1 or TRBD2 (5 bases each). CDR3 length: 12 amino acids. Germline V gene data show CDR1 as SGDLS and CDR2 as YYNGEE. V lost 0 bases, J lost 6 bases, and 7 bases lay in between. The DNA for the CDR3 is TGTGCCAGCAGCGTAGGGGGGACCGAGCAGTACTTC. Translated, it gives CASSVGGTEQYF. Using reference TRBV9 and TRBJ2-7 for the parts outside the CDR3, the full variable domain is DSGVTQTPKHLITATGQRVTLRCSPRSGDLSVYWYQQSLDQGLQFLIQYYNGEERAKGNILERFSAQQFPDLHSELNLSSLELGDSALYFCASSVGGTEQYFGPGTRLTVT.

The V call is TRBV30, the J call TRBJ2-7; TRBD2 might be the D (6 bases). Germline V CDR1 and CDR2: GTSNPN, SVGIG (reference sequence). V gave up 1 base and J gave up 3 bases, with 7 bases separating them. The CDR3 extends over 12 amino acids. The CDR3 DNA reads as TGTGCCTGGAGTGGGGAGGTCTACGAGCAGTACTTC. It codes for CAWSGEVYEQYF.

The DNA for the CDR3 is TGTGCCAGCCGCTCCCCTCCTCAAGAGACCCAGTACTTC. Protein product: CASRSPPQETQYF. This chain connects TRBV28 to TRBJ2-5, with D hard to call. Trimming left V 8 bases short and J 2 bases short, with 12 bases between. The CDR3 totals 13 residues. Germline V gives CDR1 MDHEN, CDR2 SYDVKM.

The chain combines TRBV19 with TRBJ2-7, with 10 bases fitting TRBD1. V trimming: 5 bases; J trimming: 6 bases; junction bases outside the gene matches: 13. Germline V lookup: CDR1 LNHDA, CDR2 SQIVND (reference sequence). The CDR3 extends over 16 amino acids. The CDR3 nucleotides are TGTGCCAGTAGTGTACTCTTCCCGGGACAGGGGTCCGAGCAGTACTTC. It codes for CASSVLFPGQGSEQYF.

V gene TRBV18 combines with J gene TRBJ2-1; D gene ambiguous. The germline V gene has CDR1 KGHSH and CDR2 LQKENI. There are 13 residues in the CDR3. Trimming stripped 2 bases from V and 10 bases from J, with 12 bases between. The CDR3 reads CASSPKKGREQFF. The CDR3 DNA reads as TGTGCCAGCTCACCAAAGAAAGGGCGCGAGCAGTTCTTC.

The V and J genes are TRBV4-1 and TRBJ1-3; the match to TRBD1 covers 8 bases. The CDR3 loop spans 17 amino acids. V trimming: 3 bases; J trimming: 0 bases; junction bases outside the gene matches: 7. Per the germline V gene, CDR1 is MGHRA and CDR2 is YSYEKL. The CDR3 DNA sequence: TGCGCCAGCAGCCAGAGACAGGGGCCGAGCTCTGGAAACACCATATATTTT. This translates into CASSQRQGPSSGNTIYF.

The CDR3 DNA is TGTGCCAGCAGCACCAGGGAAATAGCTAATGAAAAACTGTTTTTT. This translates into CASSTREIANEKLFF. This chain uses TRBV13 with TRBJ1-4; perhaps TRBD1 as D (5 bases). The CDR3 is 15 amino acids. Germline CDR1 PRHDT, CDR2 FYEKMQ (reference sequence). V gave up 5 bases and J gave up 3 bases, with 13 bases separating them.

Only one count was recorded for this clone. V and J are TRBV4-1 and TRBJ2-7; TRBD2 matches 8 bases. Germline V gene lookup returns CDR1 MGHRA and CDR2 YSYEKL. The trim removed 3 bases at V and 5 bases at J, leaving 6 bases unmatched. The length of the CDR3 is 14 residues. The DNA for the CDR3 is TGCGCCAGCAGCCATTGGGATAGCGGGGACGAGCAGTACTTC. Its translation is CASSHWDSGDEQYF.

This clone was seen once. The chain combines TRBV30 with TRBJ2-3; D gene unclear. The length of the CDR3 is 15 residues. V was clipped by 4 bases and J by 2 bases, with 16 bases between them. The germline V gene encodes CDR1 GTSNPN and CDR2 SVGIG (reference sequence). CDR3 sequence reads: CAWNGIGMVTDTQYF. CDR3 coding DNA: TGTGCCTGGAATGGGATAGGGATGGTCACAGATACGCAGTATTTT. The variable domain in full, with the rest retrieved from reference TRBV30 and TRBJ2-3, is SQTIHQWPATLVQPVGSPLSLECTVEGTSNPNLYWYRQAAGRGLQLLFYSVGIGQISSEVPQNLSASRPQDRQFILSSKKLLLSDSGFYLCAWNGIGMVTDTQYFGPGTRLTVL.

The chain employs TRBV5-1 and TRBJ2-5; 10 bases align to TRBD2. The CDR3 runs to 15 residues. In germline, CDR1 is SGHRS, CDR2 YFSETQ. With V trimmed by 2 bases and J by 5 bases, 6 bases remained unmatched. The CDR3 region is CASSFLAGEDETQYF. In DNA form, the CDR3 reads TGCGCCAGCAGCTTTCTAGCGGGAGAAGATGAGACCCAGTACTTC.

The chain couples TRBV29-1 to TRBJ2-2; TRBD2 matches 11 bases. Per germline, CDR1 SQVTM and CDR2 ANQGSEA. The V gene end was trimmed by 3 bases and the J gene end by 4 bases; junction bases not matched to a gene: 7. This CDR3 has 16 amino acids. CDR3 in DNA: TGCAGCGTTGATGAGGGGACTAGCGGTTCCACCGGGGAGCTGTTTTTT. This translates into CSVDEGTSGSTGELFF.

This chain uses TRBV10-3 with TRBJ1-6; D gene uncertain. Germline lookup yields CDR1 ENHRY and CDR2 SYGVKD. V lost 3 bases and J lost 9, with 9 bases in between. This CDR3 is 13 amino acids long. CDR3 DNA: TGTGCCATCAGTGAAGGCAGGACTTCACCCCTCCACTTT. Translated: CAISEGRTSPLHF.

The chain joins TRBV10-3 to TRBJ2-7, with 10 bases identical to TRBD1. Germline lookup yields CDR1 ENHRY and CDR2 SYGVKD. V lost 3 bases to trimming and J lost 5 bases; unmatched junction nucleotides: 7. The CDR3 is 15 amino acids. The CDR3 coding sequence is TGTGCCATCAGTGATGCGGGCGGGACAGGGGACGAGCAGTACTTC. As protein: CAISDAGGTGDEQYF.

V and J are TRBV28 and TRBJ2-7; 11 bases are shared with TRBD2. Germline V gives CDR1 MDHEN, CDR2 SYDVKM. V dropped 5 bases and J dropped 2; count of bases not matched to a gene: 2. The CDR3 spans 14 residues. The DNA for the CDR3 is TGTGCCAGCAGTGTTAGCGGGGGGGCCTACGAGCAGTACTTC. It codes for CASSVSGGAYEQYF. The entire variable domain, with the rest obtained from reference TRBV28 and TRBJ2-7, is as follows: DVKVTQSSRYLVKRTGEKVFLECVQDMDHENMFWYRQDPGLGLRLIYFSYDVKMKEKGDIPEGYSVSREKKERFSLILESASTNQTSMYLCASSVSGGAYEQYFGPGTRLTVT.

This chain uses TRBV27 with TRBJ2-5; D gene uncertain. Between the trimmed V and J ends, which lost 2 bases and 5 bases, there was a span of 15 bases. The length of the CDR3 is 15 residues. The germline gives CDR1 MNHEY, CDR2 SMNVEV (reference sequence). For the CDR3, the DNA is TGTGCCAGCAGTTTAGCTGGCAGCTACGGGGAGACCCAGTACTTC. Its protein is CASSLAGSYGETQYF.

This clone occurred once. This chain joins TRBV27 and TRBJ2-7, with D maybe TRBD2 (5 bases). The germline V and J ends were trimmed by 5 bases and 0 bases, with 11 bases remaining between them. This CDR3 has 14 residues. CDR1 MNHEY and CDR2 SMNVEV come from the germline V gene (reference sequence). The DNA of the CDR3 is TGTGCCAGCAGTATTACCGGGGTCTCCTACGAGCAGTACTTC. This translates into CASSITGVSYEQYF.

The V call is TRBV4-1, the J call TRBJ2-7; the match to TRBD1 covers 8 bases. This CDR3 region has 15 residues. J gave up 2 bases and V 3 bases, and 6 bases lay outside the gene matches. The V gene's germline CDR1 is MGHRA and CDR2 YSYEKL. CDR3 residues: CASSQGGQAAYEQYF. As DNA, the CDR3 is TGCGCCAGCAGCCAGGGGGGACAGGCCGCCTACGAGCAGTACTTC.

This sequence joins TRBV29-1 and TRBJ2-1; no clear D gene. Germline assignment: CDR1 SQVTM and CDR2 ANQGSEA. The V and J ends lost 3 bases and 10 bases respectively, with 10 bases between them. This CDR3 region has 11 residues. CDR3 in amino acids: CSVERRLEQFF. In nucleotides, the CDR3 is TGCAGCGTTGAGAGACGGCTAGAGCAGTTCTTC.

The chain is built from TRBV10-1 and TRBJ2-1; D unclear. CDR3 length: 15 residues. V lost 2 bases and J lost 8, with 16 bases in between. CDR1 and CDR2 (germline): WNHNN, SYGVQD (reference sequence). The DNA of the CDR3 is TGCGCCAGCAGTGAGAGAGATCTAGGGATCGATGAGCAGTTCTTC. This encodes CASSERDLGIDEQFF.

V is TRBV4-3 and J is TRBJ2-3; 15 bases map to TRBD2. The CDR3 length is 18 residues. The V and J ends lost 1 base and 4 bases, in that order; junction bases with no gene match: 6. Germline-derived CDR1 and CDR2 are LGHNA and YSLEER. The CDR3 sequence: CASSQVQGLAGGSDTQYF. The CDR3 DNA is TGCGCCAGCAGCCAAGTCCAGGGACTAGCGGGAGGATCAGATACGCAGTATTTT.

The chain couples TRBV4-1 to TRBJ2-5; 9 nucleotides agree with TRBD2. The CDR3 spans 15 residues. Germline CDR1 and CDR2: MGHRA and YSYEKL. V was pared by 1 base and J by 3 bases, with 3 bases of the junction left unmatched. Here the CDR3 reads CASSQVGGGEETQYF. DNA for the CDR3: TGCGCCAGCAGCCAAGTAGGCGGGGGGGAAGAGACCCAGTACTTC.

The chain uses TRBV6-5 and TRBJ1-3; D may be TRBD1 (5 bases). V was cut by 6 bases and J by 4 bases, with 16 bases left in between. The CDR3 loop spans 15 amino acids. Germline CDR1 is MNHEY and CDR2 is SVGAGI. The CDR3 nucleotides read TGTGCCAGCAGAGGGACGATGGAGTCGGGAAACACCATATATTTT. This sequence encodes CASRGTMESGNTIYF.

The CDR3 sequence is CASSLGRASYEQYF. The CDR3 DNA follows: TGTGCCAGCAGCTTGGGGCGAGCGTCCTACGAGCAGTACTTC. This chain uses TRBV5-4 with TRBJ2-7; D unresolved. The CDR3 extends over 14 amino acids. Looked up from germline, CDR1 is SGHNT and CDR2 is YYREEE (reference sequence). Between the trimmed V and J ends, which lost 0 bases and 1 base, there was a span of 8 bases.

The chain joins TRBV5-6 to TRBJ2-1; D not certain. Trimming took off 4 bases at V and 2 bases at J, with 16 bases between the two ends. Germline CDR1 reads SGHDT; CDR2 reads YYEEEE. There are 16 residues in the CDR3. The CDR3 region has the DNA TGTGCCAGCAGCACCCCGAGCGCCTGGACCTACAATGAGCAGTTCTTC. Residues: CASSTPSAWTYNEQFF. Variable domain in full (rest from reference TRBV5-6 and TRBJ2-1): DAGVTQSPTHLIKTRGQQVTLRCSPKSGHDTVSWYQQALGQGPQFIFQYYEEEERQRGNFPDRFSGHQFPNYSSELNVNALLLGDSALYLCASSTPSAWTYNEQFFGPGTRLTVL.

CDR3 bases: TGTGCCAGCAGAGCTGGTGGAGGCCCCCCAGATACGCAGTATTTT. This translates into CASRAGGGPPDTQYF. This sequence joins TRBV27 and TRBJ2-3; maybe TRBD2 (5 bases). Germline-derived CDR1 and CDR2 are MNHEY and SMNVEV (reference sequence). The germline V and J ends were trimmed by 6 bases and 4 bases, with 17 bases remaining between them. This CDR3 contains 15 residues.

Remarks on this clone: This CDR3 is also generated by other DNA sequences in the sample. This sequence joins TRBV9 and TRBJ2-7, with D uncertain. Deletions cut 0 bases from V and 3 bases from J, with 10 bases between. The CDR3 runs to 14 residues. Germline V gene sequence: CDR1 SGDLS, CDR2 YYNGEE. Here the CDR3 reads CASSVGGSNYEQYF. In DNA form, the CDR3 reads TGTGCCAGCAGCGTAGGGGGATCGAACTACGAGCAGTACTTC.

The chain joins TRBV9 to TRBJ2-5; D gene unclear. The CDR3 is made up of 15 amino acids. Trimming removed 1 base at V and 1 base at J, with 11 bases between. CDR1 and CDR2 from the germline V gene are SGDLS and YYNGEE. The CDR3 DNA reads TGTGCCAGCAGCGTAACCAGCGCGAGCCAAGAGACCCAGTACTTC. Amino acid sequence: CASSVTSASQETQYF.

To note about this clone: A read error may account for a junction end that differs from germline. The chain carries TRBV7-7 and TRBJ2-7; D possibly uses TRBD1 or TRBD2 (5 bases each). CDR1 is SSHAT and CDR2 is FNYEAQ in the germline V gene (reference sequence). The CDR3 consists of 14 residues. The CDR3, as DNA: TGTGCTAGCAGCCCGGGACCGCTCTCCTACGAGCAGTACTTC. The encoded protein is CASSPGPLSYEQYF.